This T cell receptor (beta chain) was captured in a study of blood T cell repertoires in COVID-19 (TCRdb year 2020). Looking at the study overall: Samples from collaborators originated in the United States, Italy and Spain and spanned both the acute and convalescent phases of COVID-19. The material from the prospective study consisted of cDNA or gDNA derived from T cells, B-cell-depleted T cells, or PBMCs. The dataset comprised deeply sampled blood TCRbeta repertoires from subjects exposed to, actively infected with, or recovered from COVID-19. The repertoires were made available in a free public database intended to serve as a resource for research on the immune response to SARS-CoV-2. Samples were obtained from the ongoing ImmuneRACE study (first 160 participants) and from 950 to 1,500 subjects provided by 6 global collaborators. A de-identified subject ID, COVID-19 status, age in years and sex were almost always included in the sample metadata. Where available, HLA class I and class II types were taken from metadata supplied by the sample provider and were not determined by assay-based typing. What the research found in general, with its limitations: The amount of clinical and demographic metadata varied by source and participant and was provided uncurated.

Worth noting for this clone: No antigen is known for it. Within one base of it there is no much larger clone, and no base qualities were kept.

TCRbeta CDR3 regions were amplified from genomic DNA by means of the immunoSEQ Assay, a bias-controlled multiplex PCR. Concerning the study's data processing: Nucleated cell counts per sample were estimated from amplification of reference gene primers within the assay. To quantify the absolute abundance of each unique TCRbeta CDR3 rearrangement, sequence reads were collapsed and filtered. For each sample, productive Simpson clonality was calculated as the square root of Simpson's diversity index across productive rearrangements. This immuneACCESS table, as held by TCRdb, lists in-frame sequences with V and J called but not all clones. Of the missing ones, under half trace to an unresolved V gene in checked studies; the others have no known cause. That table is the source of V, J and clone size, and D and trimming were worked out from the DNA. For this sample there are under 300,000 clones; roughly 88% appear just once. 0.75% to 1% of the sample is taken by the ten largest.

Via the germline V gene, CDR1 is SGHRS and CDR2 YFSETQ. Its CDR3 holds 18 amino acids, cysteine through phenylalanine. The kept DNA is CDR3 alone, 54 bases in frame from the first base. Unmatched junction bases come to 15, with V trimmed by 3 bases and J by 4 bases. In the prospective study, participants were roughly 18 to 95 years old, resided in fewer than 25 geographic areas of the United States, and were enrolled through a virtual design. In the prospective study, participants were assigned to cohorts based on the clinical history participants reported in a screening survey and a study questionnaire. For ImmuneRACE Cohort 3, a participant was defined as recovered based on two consecutive negative NP/OP PCR tests, clearance by a healthcare professional, or resolution of symptoms. In the prospective study, mobile phlebotomists collected whole blood, serum and a nasopharyngeal or oropharyngeal swab from each participant. Additional blood draws and questionnaires over an approximately two-month period could optionally be provided by prospective study participants. Blood samples from the prospective study were shipped frozen or at room temperature prior to DNA extraction.

The sequence was collected from a woman between 25 and 40 years old who had recovered from COVID-19. This chain is built from TRBV5-1 and TRBJ1-2, and 10 junction bases match TRBD1. The sequencing sample was made of PBMCs or T cells enriched from blood (not recorded which). CDR3 region: CASSSRGTGDLLSYGYTF. The sequenced DNA is TGCGCCAGCAGCTCTAGAGGGACAGGGGATCTGCTAAGCTATGGCTACACCTTC.